A single sample gave rise to the 26 T cell receptor beta chains below, sequenced in a study of T cell responses to AZD1222 COVID-19 vaccine. The data were produced by immunoSEQ multiplex PCR, yet TCRdb's version contains in-frame clones alone and is incomplete. The sample shows over 45,000 clones, about 89% of them seen only once. Sequenced material: peripheral blood, taken 28 days after the second AZD1222 dose. All receptors derive from an adult who received the AZD1222 COVID-19 vaccine.

V usage is TRBV4-1 and J usage is TRBJ2-5, with a weak D call TRBD2 (5 bases). This CDR3 comprises 16 residues. Trimming pared 1 base from V and 5 bases from J, leaving 17 bases between. The germline V gene encodes CDR1 MGHRA and CDR2 YSYEKL. CDR3 protein: CASSQAGKALGETQYF. The CDR3 DNA reads as TGCGCCAGCAGCCAAGCGGGGAAAGCGCTGGGGGAGACCCAGTACTTC.

The chain is built from TRBV2 and TRBJ2-1, with TRBD2 matching 12 bases. The CDR3 length is 17 residues. The junction had 9 bases not matched to a gene; V was cut back by 5 bases and J by 4 bases. In germline, CDR1 is SNHLY, CDR2 FYNNEI. The CDR3 protein is CASSTHTSGRRYNEQFF. DNA of the CDR3: TGTGCCAGCAGTACCCATACTAGCGGGAGGAGGTACAATGAGCAGTTCTTC.

This chain connects TRBV7-2 to TRBJ2-7; perhaps TRBD1 as D (5 bases). The CDR3 extends over 14 amino acids. V lost 4 bases to trimming and J lost 3 bases, with 13 bases between them. Looked up from germline, CDR1 is SGHTA and CDR2 is FQGNSA. The CDR3 sequence is CASSSPAGYYEQYF. CDR3 nucleotides: TGTGCCAGCAGCTCGCCAGCAGGGTACTACGAGCAGTACTTC.

This clone was recorded a few times. The rearrangement joins TRBV28 to TRBJ2-7; a weak D match, TRBD1 (6 bases). Germline lookup yields CDR1 MDHEN and CDR2 SYDVKM. The CDR3 spans 15 residues. Trimming shortened V by 6 bases and J by 0 bases, and 15 bases separated the two germline ends. The CDR3 is CASRSPQGRSYEQYF. The DNA for the CDR3 is TGTGCCAGCAGGTCGCCACAGGGCCGCTCCTACGAGCAGTACTTC.

The V call is TRBV12-3 or TRBV12-4, the J call TRBJ1-1; TRBD1 aligns across 7 bases. Trimming removed 5 bases from V and 5 bases from J; junction bases left unmatched: 5. CDR3 length equals 13 residues. In DNA form, the CDR3 reads TGTGCCAGCAGTGGGACAGAAATGACTGAAGCTTTCTTT. Translating it yields CASSGTEMTEAFF.

This clone was observed a handful of times. V gene TRBV2 combines with J gene TRBJ1-3; the match to TRBD1 covers 7 bases. The J segment lost 3 bases and the V segment lost 6 bases, leaving 2 bases of the junction unmatched. Germline values: CDR1 SNHLY, CDR2 FYNNEI. CDR3 length equals 13 residues. The CDR3 reads CASRGTVGNTIYF. The CDR3 DNA reads as TGTGCCAGCAGAGGGACAGTTGGAAACACCATATATTTT. Variable domain in full (rest from reference TRBV2 and TRBJ1-3): EPEVTQTPSHQVTQMGQEVILRCVPISNHLYFYWYRQILGQKVEFLVSFYNNEISEKSEIFDDQFSVERPDGSNFTLKIRSTKLEDSAMYFCASRGTVGNTIYFGEGSWLTVV.

The chain is built from TRBV7-2 and TRBJ1-3; D is unresolved. The ends were cut back, 3 bases at V and 0 bases at J, with 3 bases in the middle. Germline values: CDR1 SGHTA, CDR2 FQGNSA. This CDR3 contains 13 residues. The CDR3: CASSLNSGNTIYF. The CDR3 DNA sequence: TGTGCCAGCAGCTTGAACTCTGGAAACACCATATATTTT.

V usage is TRBV13 and J usage is TRBJ1-1; D may be TRBD1 (5 bases). V was shortened by 5 bases and J by 1 base, with 11 bases between the two germline ends. The CDR3 consists of 14 residues. Germline CDR1 reads PRHDT; CDR2 reads FYEKMQ (reference sequence). The CDR3 loop reads CASSQRGSNTEAFF. Written as DNA, the CDR3 is TGTGCCAGCAGCCAAAGGGGTTCGAACACTGAAGCTTTCTTT.

The rearrangement uses TRBV5-6 and TRBJ2-7; D is ambiguous. Germline loops: CDR1 SGHDT, CDR2 YYEEEE. V gave up 4 bases and J gave up 3 bases, with 11 bases separating them. This CDR3 is 13 amino acids long. CDR3 DNA: TGTGCCAGCAGCCCAACTGGGAACTACGAGCAGTACTTC. As protein: CASSPTGNYEQYF.

This CDR3 reads CASSLEGLGETQYF. The CDR3 DNA follows: TGTGCCAGCAGCTTAGAGGGTCTGGGGGAGACCCAGTACTTC. The rearrangement uses TRBV7-8 and TRBJ2-5; D uncertain. Germline CDR1 reads SGHVS; CDR2 reads FQNEAQ. The germline V and J ends were trimmed by 1 base and 5 bases, with 11 bases remaining between them. The CDR3 has 14 amino acids. The entire variable domain, with the rest obtained from reference TRBV7-8 and TRBJ2-5, is as follows: GAGVSQSPRYKVAKRGQDVALRCDPISGHVSLFWYQQALGQGPEFLTYFQNEAQLDKSGLPSDRFFAERPEGSVSTLKIQRTQQEDSAVYLCASSLEGLGETQYFGPGTRLLVL.

This chain connects TRBV7-2 to TRBJ2-3; D not resolved. The CDR3 has 15 residues. CDR1 SGHTA and CDR2 FQGNSA come from the germline V gene. Trimming took off 2 bases at V and 3 bases at J, with 12 bases between the two ends. This chain's CDR3 is CASSLTHALTDTQYF. The CDR3 DNA follows: TGTGCCAGCAGCTTAACCCACGCCCTGACAGATACGCAGTATTTT.

The chain is built from TRBV7-2 and TRBJ2-7, with D tentatively TRBD2 (5 bases). Deletions cut 10 bases from V and 3 bases from J, with 13 bases between. The CDR3 is 12 residues long. Germline V gene lookup returns CDR1 SGHTA and CDR2 FQGNSA. CDR3 sequence (DNA): TGTGCCACCGGACCGGGAAACTACGAGCAGTACTTC. It yields the protein CATGPGNYEQYF.

J is TRBJ2-5 and V is TRBV9; 8 nucleotides line up with TRBD2. The CDR3 is 15 residues long. V shed 4 bases, J shed 2 bases, and the junction held 7 bases outside the gene matches. The germline V gene has CDR1 SGDLS and CDR2 YYNGEE. The CDR3 DNA follows: TGTGCCAGCAGCCCTATAGCGGGGAAGCAAGAGACCCAGTACTTC. This sequence encodes CASSPIAGKQETQYF.

The chain carries TRBV19 and TRBJ1-2, with TRBD1 identical over 7 bases. V lost 7 bases to trimming and J lost 2 bases; unmatched junction nucleotides: 7. From germline, CDR1 is LNHDA and CDR2 SQIVND (reference sequence). This CDR3 comprises 14 residues. CDR3 loop: CASTRDSLNYGYTF. The CDR3 coding sequence is TGTGCCAGTACCCGGGACAGTTTAAACTATGGCTACACCTTC. Looking up the rest from reference TRBV19 and TRBJ1-2 gives the full variable domain: DGGITQSPKYLFRKEGQNVTLSCEQNLNHDAMYWYRQDPGQGLRLIYYSQIVNDFQKGDIAEGYSVSREKKESFPLTVTSAQKNPTAFYLCASTRDSLNYGYTFGSGTRLTVV.

The V gene is TRBV4-2, the J gene TRBJ2-3; tentatively, D is TRBD1 (7 bases). Trimming pared 8 bases from V and 1 base from J, leaving 16 bases between. The CDR3 sequence is 15 residues long. CDR1 and CDR2 (germline): LGHNA, YNFKEQ. DNA for the CDR3: TGTGCCAGCGGCGGGACAGCGGAAGGCACAGATACGCAGTATTTT. Translating gives CASGGTAEGTDTQYF.

The chain has TRBV6-5 and TRBJ2-4, with 8 nucleotides matching TRBD1. Germline V CDR1 and CDR2: MNHEY, SVGAGI. The V gene end was trimmed by 6 bases and the J gene end by 5 bases; junction bases not matched to a gene: 9. The CDR3 length is 15 residues. Here the CDR3 reads CASSRTGLGENIQYF. In DNA form, the CDR3 reads TGTGCCAGCAGCAGGACAGGGTTGGGGGAAAACATTCAGTACTTC.

V usage is TRBV2 and J usage is TRBJ1-5, with 10 bases aligning to TRBD1. The V gene's germline CDR1 is SNHLY and CDR2 FYNNEI. V trimming: 5 bases; J trimming: 5 bases; junction bases outside the gene matches: 6. The CDR3 spans 15 residues. The CDR3 here is CASSRSGQGDQPQHF. The CDR3 region has the DNA TGTGCCAGCAGTCGATCCGGACAGGGGGATCAGCCCCAGCATTTT.

The V call is TRBV24-1, the J call TRBJ1-1; D unresolved. The germline CDR1 and CDR2 sequences are KGHDR and SFDVKD. V was pared by 3 bases and J by 4 bases, with 11 bases between. The CDR3 spans 14 residues. As DNA, the CDR3 is TGTGCCACCAGTGATCCCGCAACTAGCACTGAAGCTTTCTTT. Its protein product is CATSDPATSTEAFF.

This rearrangement joins TRBV2 to TRBJ1-6, with 11 bases that match TRBD1. V trimming: 6 bases; J trimming: 10 bases; junction bases outside the gene matches: 8. This CDR3 is built from 15 residues. Germline CDR1 and CDR2: SNHLY and FYNNEI. Here the CDR3 reads CASSGGQGGHSPLHF. The DNA of the CDR3 is TGTGCCAGCAGCGGGGGACAGGGGGGACACTCACCCCTCCACTTT.

This clone was counted a few times. The chain recombines TRBV15 with TRBJ2-7; 14 positions match TRBD2. Trimming cost V 8 bases and J 5 bases; bases outside gene matches: 5. CDR3 length: 14 residues. CDR1 is LNHNV and CDR2 is YYDKDF in the germline V gene (reference sequence). CDR3 coding DNA: TGTGCCACCGACGTGGGACTAGCGGGAGACGAGCAGTACTTC. It is translated as CATDVGLAGDEQYF.

The V call is TRBV6-5, the J call TRBJ1-4; D is ambiguous. This CDR3 region has 15 residues. V lost 0 bases and J lost 8, with 13 bases in between. In germline, CDR1 is MNHEY, CDR2 SVGAGI. CDR3 protein: CASSYSRNLGEKLFF. CDR3 in DNA: TGTGCCAGCAGTTACTCCAGGAACCTTGGGGAAAAACTGTTTTTT.

In nucleotides, the CDR3 is TGTGCCATCAGAAAATCCCGGGACGGTATAACCTCCTACGAGCAGTACTTC. It yields the protein CAIRKSRDGITSYEQYF. The chain recombines TRBV10-3 with TRBJ2-7; D possibly uses TRBD1 or TRBD2 (5 bases each). The germline V gene has CDR1 ENHRY and CDR2 SYGVKD. The CDR3 extends over 17 amino acids. The V gene lost 6 bases and the J gene lost 0 bases, with 21 bases spanning the gap.

This clone was counted once. The chain employs TRBV7-9 and TRBJ2-1; 8 bases fit TRBD2. Germline assignment: CDR1 SEHNR and CDR2 FQNEAQ (reference sequence). After removal of 0 bases from V and 7 bases from J, the junction contained 11 bases not matched to a gene. The CDR3 sequence is 17 residues long. Written as DNA, the CDR3 is TGTGCCAGCAGCTTAGCCTTGAGAGCGGGAGCGGGGAATGAGCAGTTCTTC. It codes for CASSLALRAGAGNEQFF.

The J gene is TRBJ1-5, the V gene TRBV18; D uncertain. Trimming took 2 bases from V and 2 from J, leaving 7 bases between them. CDR1 is KGHSH, CDR2 LQKENI, per germline. The CDR3 has 14 amino acids. This chain's CDR3 is CASSPKDGNQPQHF. DNA for the CDR3: TGTGCCAGCTCACCAAAGGACGGCAATCAGCCCCAGCATTTT.

This clone was observed a handful of times. V is TRBV29-1 and J is TRBJ1-2; TRBD1 agrees at 9 bases. V shed 1 base and J 4 bases; nucleotides not matched to a gene: 7. The CDR3 extends over 15 amino acids. Germline-derived CDR1 and CDR2 are SQVTM and ANQGSEA. The CDR3 reads CSVEATDRGGYGYTF. In DNA form, the CDR3 reads TGCAGCGTTGAAGCCACGGACAGGGGAGGCTATGGCTACACCTTC. The complete variable domain, with remaining parts taken from reference TRBV29-1 and TRBJ1-2, reads SAVISQKPSRDICQRGTSLTIQCQVDSQVTMMFWYRQQPGQSLTLIATANQGSEATYESGFVIDKFPISRPNLTFSTLTVSNMSPEDSSIYLCSVEATDRGGYGYTFGSGTRLTVV.

The V gene is TRBV18, the J gene TRBJ2-5, with 10 bases identical to TRBD2. Germline CDR1 reads KGHSH; CDR2 reads LQKENI. The CDR3 spans 15 residues. The junction had 7 bases not matched to a gene; V was cut back by 6 bases and J by 3 bases. This chain's CDR3 is CASSPLAGEEETQYF. The CDR3 DNA is TGTGCCAGCTCTCCGCTAGCGGGAGAAGAAGAGACCCAGTACTTC.